Below, 3 T cell receptor beta chains from the same sample are listed, as sequenced in a study of blood T cell repertoires in COVID-19. Profiled with immunoSEQ multiplex PCR; TCRdb holds only in-frame clones, not every one. The sample contains roughly 170,000 clones, approximately 90% of which appear only once. Sequencing input: peripheral blood. All receptors come from a woman aged 65 to 85 with COVID-19, enrolled during active disease.

V usage is TRBV19 and J usage is TRBJ1-5; 8 positions match TRBD1. V gave up 6 bases and J gave up 4 bases; unmatched junction bases: 8. Germline V CDR1 and CDR2: LNHDA, SQIVND (reference sequence). The CDR3 length is 15 residues. CDR3 amino acids: CASSHGQGANQPQHF. DNA of the CDR3: TGTGCCAGTAGCCACGGACAGGGCGCAAATCAGCCCCAGCATTTT.

The chain carries TRBV11-2 and TRBJ1-2, with D hard to call. CDR1 is SGHAT, CDR2 FQNNGV, per germline. V lost 1 base, J lost 3 bases, and 15 bases lay in between. The CDR3 has 16 residues. CDR3 DNA: TGTGCCAGCAGCTTAGTAGCTGGGAGAAGTGACTATGGCTACACCTTC. Encoded protein: CASSLVAGRSDYGYTF.

This clone is a singleton in its sample. The chain couples TRBV19 to TRBJ2-3; 8 bases agree with TRBD2. This CDR3 has 17 residues. Germline V gene lookup returns CDR1 LNHDA and CDR2 SQIVND (reference sequence). The V segment lost 1 base and the J segment 6 bases; nucleotides outside the gene matches: 12. CDR3 nucleotides: TGTGCCAGTAGTATAGTGGCAGCGGGAGTCACCGGGGATACGCAGTATTTT. Its translation: CASSIVAAGVTGDTQYF.